This T cell receptor beta chain is drawn from a study of control samples from healthy donors and cancer patients. Using immunoSEQ multiplex PCR, the repertoire was profiled, and TCRdb retains in-frame clones only, with some absent. The table records 150,000 to 200,000 clones, about 86% of them present only once. With 6 bases clipped from V and 6 bases from J, the junction kept 5 bases outside the gene matches. This CDR3 is built from 13 residues. To note about this clone: Other DNA sequences of this sample code for an identical CDR3.

The chain links TRBV12-3 or TRBV12-4 to TRBJ2-1, with TRBD1 identical over 7 bases. The specimen sequenced was blood. The TCR originated in a man aged 18 to 29 in good health. CDR3 sequence reads: CASSTGQFNEQFF. For the CDR3, the DNA is TGTGCCAGCAGCACGGGACAGTTCAATGAGCAGTTCTTC.